The 10 T cell receptor beta chains listed next were all sequenced from one sample in a study of blood T cell repertoires in COVID-19. Measured with immunoSEQ multiplex PCR; TCRdb has only the in-frame clones, and not every one. The table records over 100,000 clones, 86% of them present only once. Sequenced: peripheral blood. These receptors were obtained from a middle-aged man with acute or convalescent COVID-19.

This rearrangement joins TRBV5-1 to TRBJ2-7, with D possibly being TRBD1 (6 bases). Germline V gives CDR1 SGHRS, CDR2 YFSETQ. The V and J ends lost 5 bases and 0 bases respectively, with 12 bases between them. The CDR3 is made up of 14 amino acids. CDR3: CASRRQEGSYEQYF. CDR3 in DNA: TGCGCCAGCAGAAGACAGGAAGGCTCCTACGAGCAGTACTTC.

This chain connects TRBV29-1 to TRBJ1-3; D might be TRBD1 (5 bases). The CDR3 contains 14 residues. The ends were cut back, 0 bases at V and 2 bases at J, with 8 bases in the middle. Germline V lookup: CDR1 SQVTM, CDR2 ANQGSEA. CDR3 amino acids: CSVEDGGAGNTIYF. Written as DNA, the CDR3 is TGCAGCGTTGAAGACGGGGGGGCTGGAAACACCATATATTTT. Together with reference TRBV29-1 and TRBJ1-3, the CDR3 gives the full variable domain: SAVISQKPSRDICQRGTSLTIQCQVDSQVTMMFWYRQQPGQSLTLIATANQGSEATYESGFVIDKFPISRPNLTFSTLTVSNMSPEDSSIYLCSVEDGGAGNTIYFGEGSWLTVV.

The V and J genes are TRBV27 and TRBJ1-2; perhaps TRBD1 as D (6 bases). Germline loops: CDR1 MNHEY, CDR2 SMNVEV (reference sequence). This CDR3 comprises 19 residues. Trimming removed 5 bases from V and 8 bases from J, with 33 bases in between. CDR3 sequence: CASSQGLLGQARRYGGYTF. The CDR3 DNA sequence: TGTGCCAGCAGTCAGGGGCTATTGGGACAAGCGAGGCGTTATGGGGGCTACACCTTC.

This rearrangement joins TRBV11-2 to TRBJ1-6, with D perhaps TRBD1 (6 bases). Germline loops: CDR1 SGHAT, CDR2 FQNNGV. Trimming removed 2 bases at V and 6 bases at J, with 11 bases between. The CDR3 is made up of 15 amino acids. In DNA, the CDR3 is TGTGCCAGCAGCTTATCCACAGGGCCTAATTCACCCCTCCACTTT. It codes for CASSLSTGPNSPLHF.

The V and J genes are TRBV12-3 or TRBV12-4 and TRBJ1-2; D ambiguous. The CDR3 has 13 amino acids. Between the trimmed V and J ends, which lost 7 bases and 5 bases, there was a span of 14 bases. CDR3: CASNPGITYGYTF. The DNA of the CDR3 is TGTGCCAGCAACCCCGGGATTACTTATGGCTACACCTTC.

V usage is TRBV4-2 and J usage is TRBJ1-4; D is uncertain. Germline V gene data show CDR1 as LGHNA and CDR2 as YNFKEQ. Trimming took off 0 bases at V and 10 bases at J, with 12 bases between the two ends. The CDR3 spans 14 residues. For the CDR3, the DNA is TGTGCCAGCAGCCAAGAAGCGGAACCCCGAAAACTGTTTTTT. This codes for CASSQEAEPRKLFF.

This chain links TRBV27 with TRBJ1-2; 9 bases fit TRBD1. V shed 4 bases, J shed 4 bases, and the junction held 10 bases outside the gene matches. The CDR3 is 16 residues long. CDR1 is MNHEY, CDR2 SMNVEV, per germline (reference sequence). The CDR3 protein is CASSSNRDRVPYGYTF. The DNA for the CDR3 is TGTGCCAGCAGTTCCAACCGGGACAGGGTACCCTATGGCTACACCTTC.

This chain uses TRBV5-1 with TRBJ1-1; a possible D gene is TRBD1 (6 bases). Germline CDR1 SGHRS, CDR2 YFSETQ. The CDR3 is 14 amino acids. Trimming pared 5 bases from V and 0 bases from J, leaving 11 bases between. The CDR3 sequence is CASRGHIMNTEAFF. CDR3 DNA: TGCGCCAGCAGGGGACATATCATGAACACTGAAGCTTTCTTT.

This clone has only one observation. This chain connects TRBV27 to TRBJ1-1; D might be TRBD1 (5 bases). The CDR3 extends over 15 amino acids. CDR1 and CDR2 from the germline V gene are MNHEY and SMNVEV (reference sequence). Trimming removed 0 bases at V and 0 bases at J, with 8 bases between. Here the CDR3 reads CASSLSYRMNTEAFF. CDR3 bases: TGTGCCAGCAGTTTATCGTACAGGATGAACACTGAAGCTTTCTTT.

V and J are TRBV6-2 or TRBV6-3 and TRBJ2-7, with D maybe TRBD2 (6 bases). CDR3 size: 11 residues. CDR1 is MNHEY and CDR2 is SVGEGT in the germline V gene. V lost 4 bases and J lost 6, with 7 bases in between. The CDR3 DNA reads as TGTGCCAGCAGTTGGGGAGGCGAGCAGTACTTC. It yields the protein CASSWGGEQYF.